This record looks at one T cell receptor (beta chain) sequence and its context. The sample holds one count of this clone. Its antigen remains unidentified. No clone much larger than this one lies a single base away; base qualities are absent. The sample originates from a study of blood T cell repertoires in COVID-19 (dated by TCRdb to the early 2020s). Background on the whole study: Collaborator samples came from the United States, Italy and Spain and covered acute and convalescent phases of COVID-19. The repertoires were released in a freely available public database meant as a resource for research on the immune response to SARS-CoV-2. The samples were drawn from the first 160 participants of the ongoing ImmuneRACE study and from more than 1,000 subjects provided by 6 global collaborators. Deeply sampled blood TCRbeta repertoires from subjects exposed to, actively infected with, or recovered from COVID-19 were included in the dataset. Nearly every sample came with metadata listing a de-identified subject ID, COVID-19 status, age in years and sex. Where available, HLA class I and class II types were taken from metadata supplied by the sample provider and were not determined by assay-based typing. The prospective study material was composed of cDNA or gDNA derived from T cells, B-cell-depleted T cells, or PBMCs.

Each collaborating institution followed its own protocols to collect whole blood in K2EDTA tubes. For TCRbeta analysis, collaborators shipped samples as frozen whole blood, isolated PBMCs, or DNA extracted from either of those sample types. The germline V gene provides CDR1 MNHEY and CDR2 SVGAGI. Trimming takes 2 bases off V and 3 bases off J; junction bases not matched to a gene: 4. The CDR3 numbers 15 residues from cysteine through phenylalanine. CDR3 DNA only is kept here, 45 bases in frame from base 1. Study-wide conclusions, independent of this receptor: The amount of clinical and demographic metadata varied by source and participant and was provided uncurated.

TCRbeta CDR3 regions were amplified from genomic DNA using the immunoSEQ Assay, a bias-controlled multiplex PCR. As for how the authors treated the data: The number of nucleated cells in each sample was estimated by amplification of reference gene primers within the assay. To quantify the absolute abundance of each unique TCRbeta CDR3 rearrangement, sequence reads were collapsed and filtered. Productive Simpson clonality was computed per sample as the square root of Simpson's diversity index over productive rearrangements. Held by TCRdb, this immuneACCESS table contains in-frame sequences only and omits some clones. Under half of the omission traces to an unresolved V gene where checked; the cause of the rest is unknown. The V and J calls and clone size were taken over from that table, and D and trimming were inferred from the DNA. The sample data list 160,000 or so clones, and more than 75% of these were observed just once. The ten largest make up approximately 2% of the sample.

This sequence was found in a young man with acute or convalescent COVID-19. This chain joins TRBV6-5 to TRBJ2-1; 7 middle bases align to TRBD2. Sequenced material: peripheral blood. The nucleotide sequence is TGTGCCAGCAGTTACATGGGGGAGGGCTACAATGAGCAGTTCTTC. It translates as CASSYMGEGYNEQFF.